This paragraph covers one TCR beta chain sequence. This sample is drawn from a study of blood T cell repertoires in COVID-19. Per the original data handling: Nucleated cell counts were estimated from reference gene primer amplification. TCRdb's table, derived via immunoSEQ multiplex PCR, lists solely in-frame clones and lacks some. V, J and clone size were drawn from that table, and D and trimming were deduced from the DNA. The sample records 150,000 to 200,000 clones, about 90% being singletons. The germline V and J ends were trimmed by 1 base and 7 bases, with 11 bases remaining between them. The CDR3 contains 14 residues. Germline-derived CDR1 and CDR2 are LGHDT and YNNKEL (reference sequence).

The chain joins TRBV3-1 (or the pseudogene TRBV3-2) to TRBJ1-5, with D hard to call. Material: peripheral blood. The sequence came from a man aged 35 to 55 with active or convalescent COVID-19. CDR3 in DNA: TGTGCCAGCAGCCAAGGGCGGGGTTTGCAGCCCCAGCATTTT. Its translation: CASSQGRGLQPQHF.